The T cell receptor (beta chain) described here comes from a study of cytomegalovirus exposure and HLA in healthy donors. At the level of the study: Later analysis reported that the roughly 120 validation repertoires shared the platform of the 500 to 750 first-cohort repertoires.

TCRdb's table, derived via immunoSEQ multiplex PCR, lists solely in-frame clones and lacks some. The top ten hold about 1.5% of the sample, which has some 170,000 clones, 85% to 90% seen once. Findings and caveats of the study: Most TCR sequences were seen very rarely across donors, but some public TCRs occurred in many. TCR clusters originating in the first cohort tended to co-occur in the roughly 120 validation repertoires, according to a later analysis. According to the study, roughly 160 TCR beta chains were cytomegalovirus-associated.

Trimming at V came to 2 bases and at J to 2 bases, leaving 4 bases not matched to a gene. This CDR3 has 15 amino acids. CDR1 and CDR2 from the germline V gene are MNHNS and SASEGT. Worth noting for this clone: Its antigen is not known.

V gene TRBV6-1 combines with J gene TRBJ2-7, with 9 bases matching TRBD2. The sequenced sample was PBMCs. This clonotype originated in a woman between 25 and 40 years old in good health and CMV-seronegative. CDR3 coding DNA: TGTGCCAGCAGTGAAAAAGCTAGCGGGGCCTACGAGCAGTACTTC. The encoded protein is CASSEKASGAYEQYF.